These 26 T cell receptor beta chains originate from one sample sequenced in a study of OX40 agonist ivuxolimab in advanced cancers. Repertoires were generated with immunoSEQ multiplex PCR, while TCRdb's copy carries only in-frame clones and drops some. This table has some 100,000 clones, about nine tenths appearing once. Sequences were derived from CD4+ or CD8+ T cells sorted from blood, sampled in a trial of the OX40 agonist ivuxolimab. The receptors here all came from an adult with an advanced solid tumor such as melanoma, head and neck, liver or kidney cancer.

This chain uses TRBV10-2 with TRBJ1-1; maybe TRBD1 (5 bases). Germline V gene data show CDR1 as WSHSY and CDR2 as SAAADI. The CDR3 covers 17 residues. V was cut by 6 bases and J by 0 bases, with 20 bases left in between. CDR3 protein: CASSDGLEGFMNTEAFF. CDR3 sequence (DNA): TGCGCCAGCAGCGATGGGCTTGAGGGGTTCATGAACACTGAAGCTTTCTTT.

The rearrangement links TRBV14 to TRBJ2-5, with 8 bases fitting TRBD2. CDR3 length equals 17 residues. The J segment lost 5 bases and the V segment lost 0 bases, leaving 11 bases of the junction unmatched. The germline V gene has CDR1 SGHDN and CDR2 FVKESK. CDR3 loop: CASSQDLFSGSGETQYF. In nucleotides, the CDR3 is TGTGCCAGCAGCCAAGATCTTTTCAGCGGGAGCGGGGAGACCCAGTACTTC.

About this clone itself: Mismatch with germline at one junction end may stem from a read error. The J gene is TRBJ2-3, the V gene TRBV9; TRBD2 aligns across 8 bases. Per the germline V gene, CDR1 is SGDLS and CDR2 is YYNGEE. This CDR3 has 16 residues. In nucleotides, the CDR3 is TGTGCCGGCAGCGTAGGTCGCGGGAGGAGGGGAGATACGCAGTATTTT. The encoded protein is CAGSVGRGRRGDTQYF.

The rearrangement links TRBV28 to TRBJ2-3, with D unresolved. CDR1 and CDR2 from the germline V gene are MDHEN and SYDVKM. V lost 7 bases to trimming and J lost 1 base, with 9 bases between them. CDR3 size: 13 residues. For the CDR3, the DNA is TGTGCCAGCAATCTCTCGGGCACAGATACGCAGTATTTT. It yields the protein CASNLSGTDTQYF. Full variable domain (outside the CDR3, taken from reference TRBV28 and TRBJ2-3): DVKVTQSSRYLVKRTGEKVFLECVQDMDHENMFWYRQDPGLGLRLIYFSYDVKMKEKGDIPEGYSVSREKKERFSLILESASTNQTSMYLCASNLSGTDTQYFGPGTRLTVL.

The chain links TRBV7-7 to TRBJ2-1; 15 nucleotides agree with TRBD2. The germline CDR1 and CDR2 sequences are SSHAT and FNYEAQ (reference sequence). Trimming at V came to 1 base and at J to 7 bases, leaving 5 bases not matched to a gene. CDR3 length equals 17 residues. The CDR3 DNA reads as TGTGCCAGCAGCTTAGGGACCGGACTAGCGGGAGGGAATGAGCAGTTCTTC. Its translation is CASSLGTGLAGGNEQFF.

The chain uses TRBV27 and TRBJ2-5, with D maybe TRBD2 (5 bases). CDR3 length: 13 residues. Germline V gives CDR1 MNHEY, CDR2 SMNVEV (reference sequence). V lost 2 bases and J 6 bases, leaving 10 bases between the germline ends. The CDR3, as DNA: TGTGCCAGCAGTTTAGGAGGCGCGAAGACCCAGTACTTC. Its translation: CASSLGGAKTQYF.

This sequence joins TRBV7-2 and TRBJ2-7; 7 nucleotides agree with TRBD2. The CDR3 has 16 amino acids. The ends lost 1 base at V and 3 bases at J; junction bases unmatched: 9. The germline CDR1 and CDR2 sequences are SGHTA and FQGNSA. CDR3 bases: TGTGCCAGCAGCTTAGGCCCTGCGGGGGTAGACTACGAGCAGTACTTC. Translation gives CASSLGPAGVDYEQYF.

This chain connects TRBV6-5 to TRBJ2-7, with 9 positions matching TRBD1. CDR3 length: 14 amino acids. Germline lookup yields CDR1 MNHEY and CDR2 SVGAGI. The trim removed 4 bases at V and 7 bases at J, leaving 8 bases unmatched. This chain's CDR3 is CASSSPGQGGEQYF. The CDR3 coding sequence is TGTGCCAGCAGTTCACCGGGACAGGGCGGTGAGCAGTACTTC.

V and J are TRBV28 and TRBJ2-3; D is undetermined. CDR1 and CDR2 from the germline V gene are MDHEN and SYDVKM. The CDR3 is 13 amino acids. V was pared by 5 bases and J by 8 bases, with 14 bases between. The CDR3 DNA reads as TGTGCCAGCAGTCCTCTTCAGGTGGTTACGCAGTATTTT. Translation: CASSPLQVVTQYF. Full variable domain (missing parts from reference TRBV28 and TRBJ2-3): DVKVTQSSRYLVKRTGEKVFLECVQDMDHENMFWYRQDPGLGLRLIYFSYDVKMKEKGDIPEGYSVSREKKERFSLILESASTNQTSMYLCASSPLQVVTQYFGPGTRLTVL.

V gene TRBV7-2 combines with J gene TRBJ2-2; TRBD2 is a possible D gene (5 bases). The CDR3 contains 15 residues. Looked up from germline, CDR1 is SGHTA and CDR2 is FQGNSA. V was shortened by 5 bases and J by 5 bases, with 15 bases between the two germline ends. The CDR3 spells CASSVRQLGTGELFF. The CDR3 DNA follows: TGTGCCAGCAGCGTACGTCAACTAGGAACCGGGGAGCTGTTTTTT.

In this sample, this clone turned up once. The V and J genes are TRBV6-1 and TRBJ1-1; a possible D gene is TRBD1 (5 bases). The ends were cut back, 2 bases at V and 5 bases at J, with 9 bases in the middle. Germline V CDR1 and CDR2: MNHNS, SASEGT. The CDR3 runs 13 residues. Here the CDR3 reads CASSELRGTEAFF. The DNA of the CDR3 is TGTGCCAGCAGTGAACTTAGGGGAACTGAAGCTTTCTTT.

The CDR3 loop reads CASSVIRVNTEAFF. In DNA, the CDR3 is TGTGCCAGCAGTGTCATTAGGGTGAACACTGAAGCTTTCTTT. V gene TRBV6-1 combines with J gene TRBJ1-1, with D uncertain. Per the germline V gene, CDR1 is MNHNS and CDR2 is SASEGT. Trimming took 4 bases from V and 0 from J, leaving 9 bases between them. The CDR3 is 14 residues long.

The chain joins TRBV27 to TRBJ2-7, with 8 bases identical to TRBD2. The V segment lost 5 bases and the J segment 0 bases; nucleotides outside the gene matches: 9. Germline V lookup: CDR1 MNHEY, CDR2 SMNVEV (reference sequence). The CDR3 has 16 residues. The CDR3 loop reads CASSHDAGTSSYEQYF. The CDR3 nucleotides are TGTGCCAGCAGTCACGACGCCGGGACTAGCTCCTACGAGCAGTACTTC.

In DNA, the CDR3 is TGTGCCAGCAGCCGACTAGCGGGAGGGGACAATGAGCAGTTCTTC. Amino acids: CASSRLAGGDNEQFF. V usage is TRBV7-8 and J usage is TRBJ2-1, with TRBD2 matching 14 bases. Looked up from germline, CDR1 is SGHVS and CDR2 is FQNEAQ. The CDR3 loop spans 15 amino acids. J was trimmed by 5 bases and V by 5 bases; bases with no gene match: 2.

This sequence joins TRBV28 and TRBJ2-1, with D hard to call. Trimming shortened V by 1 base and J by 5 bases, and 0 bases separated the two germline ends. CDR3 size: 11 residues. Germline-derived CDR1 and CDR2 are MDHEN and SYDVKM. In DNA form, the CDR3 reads TGTGCCAGCAGTTTATACAATGAGCAGTTCTTC. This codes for CASSLYNEQFF.

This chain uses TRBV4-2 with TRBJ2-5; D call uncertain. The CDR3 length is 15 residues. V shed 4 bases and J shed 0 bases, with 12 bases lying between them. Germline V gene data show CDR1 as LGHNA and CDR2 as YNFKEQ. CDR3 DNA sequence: TGTGCCAGCAGCCGCGCCACAGCGTACCAAGAGACCCAGTACTTC. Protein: CASSRATAYQETQYF.

DNA for the CDR3: TGTGCCAGCAGTGTGGGACAGCCGGGGTTCAATGAGCAGTTCTTC. Residues: CASSVGQPGFNEQFF. The rearrangement uses TRBV7-3 and TRBJ2-1, with TRBD1 matching over 7 bases. Germline-derived CDR1 and CDR2 are SGHTA and FQGTGA. This CDR3 contains 15 residues. Germline trimming cut 6 bases from V and 6 bases from J; bases unmatched to any gene: 11.

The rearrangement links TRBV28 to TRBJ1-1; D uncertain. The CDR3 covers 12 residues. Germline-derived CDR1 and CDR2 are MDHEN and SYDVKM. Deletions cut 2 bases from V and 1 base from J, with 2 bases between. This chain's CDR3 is CASSLKNTEAFF. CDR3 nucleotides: TGTGCCAGCAGTTTAAAGAACACTGAAGCTTTCTTT. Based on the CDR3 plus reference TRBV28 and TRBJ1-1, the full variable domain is DVKVTQSSRYLVKRTGEKVFLECVQDMDHENMFWYRQDPGLGLRLIYFSYDVKMKEKGDIPEGYSVSREKKERFSLILESASTNQTSMYLCASSLKNTEAFFGQGTRLTVV.

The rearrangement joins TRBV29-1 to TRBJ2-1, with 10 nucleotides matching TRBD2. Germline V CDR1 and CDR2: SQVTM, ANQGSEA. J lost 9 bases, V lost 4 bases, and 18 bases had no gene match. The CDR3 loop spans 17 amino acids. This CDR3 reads CSVVFTSGILNGGEQFF. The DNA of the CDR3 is TGCAGCGTTGTGTTTACTAGCGGGATCCTAAATGGGGGTGAGCAGTTCTTC.

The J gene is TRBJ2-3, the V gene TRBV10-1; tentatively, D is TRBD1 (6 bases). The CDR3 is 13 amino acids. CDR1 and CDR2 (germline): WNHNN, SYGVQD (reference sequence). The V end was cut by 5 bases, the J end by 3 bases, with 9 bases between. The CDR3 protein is CASSPTGTDTQYF. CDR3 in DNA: TGCGCCAGCAGTCCCACAGGGACAGATACGCAGTATTTT.

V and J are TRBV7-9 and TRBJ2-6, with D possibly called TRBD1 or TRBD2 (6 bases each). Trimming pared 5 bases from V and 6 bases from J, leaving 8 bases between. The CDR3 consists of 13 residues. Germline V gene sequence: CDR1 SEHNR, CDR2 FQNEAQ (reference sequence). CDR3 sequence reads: CASSPGAANVLTF. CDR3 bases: TGTGCCAGCAGCCCGGGGGCGGCCAACGTCCTGACTTTC.

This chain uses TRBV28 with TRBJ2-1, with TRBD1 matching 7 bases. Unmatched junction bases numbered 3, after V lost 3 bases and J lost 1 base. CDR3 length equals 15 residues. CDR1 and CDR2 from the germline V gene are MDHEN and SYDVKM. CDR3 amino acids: CASSLGRGSYNEQFF. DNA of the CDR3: TGTGCCAGCAGTTTGGGCAGGGGGTCCTACAATGAGCAGTTCTTC.

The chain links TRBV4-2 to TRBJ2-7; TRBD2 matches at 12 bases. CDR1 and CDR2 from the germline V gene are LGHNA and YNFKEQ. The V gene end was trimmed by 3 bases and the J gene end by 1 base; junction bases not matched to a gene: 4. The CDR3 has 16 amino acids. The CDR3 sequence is CASSQATSGGSYEQYF. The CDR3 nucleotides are TGTGCCAGCAGCCAGGCTACTAGCGGGGGGTCCTACGAGCAGTACTTC.

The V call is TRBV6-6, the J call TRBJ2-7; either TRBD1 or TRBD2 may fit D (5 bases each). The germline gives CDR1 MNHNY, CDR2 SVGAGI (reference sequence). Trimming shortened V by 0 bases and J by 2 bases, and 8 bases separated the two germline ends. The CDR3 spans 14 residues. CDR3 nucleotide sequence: TGTGCCAGCAGTTACTCGGGACGGACCTACGAGCAGTACTTC. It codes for CASSYSGRTYEQYF.

The CDR3 is CASGRTAGEQYF. As DNA, the CDR3 is TGTGCCAGCGGTCGCACAGCGGGCGAGCAGTACTTC. The chain employs TRBV6-5 and TRBJ2-7; a weak D match, TRBD2 (6 bases). The CDR3 spans 12 residues. V was clipped by 8 bases and J by 6 bases, with 14 bases between them. Germline CDR1 reads MNHEY; CDR2 reads SVGAGI.

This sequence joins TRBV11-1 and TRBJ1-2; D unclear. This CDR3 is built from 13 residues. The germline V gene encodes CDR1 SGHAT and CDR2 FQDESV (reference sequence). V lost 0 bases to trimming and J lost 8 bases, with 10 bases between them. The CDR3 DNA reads TGTGCCAGCAGCTTAGCCCCTTTAGGGGGCTACACCTTC. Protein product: CASSLAPLGGYTF.